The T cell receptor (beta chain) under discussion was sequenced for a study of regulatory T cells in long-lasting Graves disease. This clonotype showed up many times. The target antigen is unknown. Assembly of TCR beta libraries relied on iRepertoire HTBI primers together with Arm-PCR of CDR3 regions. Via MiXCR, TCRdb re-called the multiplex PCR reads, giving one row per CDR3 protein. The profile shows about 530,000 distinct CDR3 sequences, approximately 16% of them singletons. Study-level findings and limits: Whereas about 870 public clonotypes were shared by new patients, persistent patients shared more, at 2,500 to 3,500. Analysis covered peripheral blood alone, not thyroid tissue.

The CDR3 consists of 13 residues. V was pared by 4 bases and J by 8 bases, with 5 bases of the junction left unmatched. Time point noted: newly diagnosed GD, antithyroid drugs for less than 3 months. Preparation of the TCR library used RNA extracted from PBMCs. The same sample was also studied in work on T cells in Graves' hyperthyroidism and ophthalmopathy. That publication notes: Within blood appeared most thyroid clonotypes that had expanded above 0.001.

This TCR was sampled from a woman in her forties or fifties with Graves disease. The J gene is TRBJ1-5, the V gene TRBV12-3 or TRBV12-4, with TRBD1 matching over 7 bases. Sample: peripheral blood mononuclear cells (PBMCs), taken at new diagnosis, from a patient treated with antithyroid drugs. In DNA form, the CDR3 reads TGTGCCAGCAGTTGGGGACAGACGGAGCCCCAGCATTTT. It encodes CASSWGQTEPQHF.